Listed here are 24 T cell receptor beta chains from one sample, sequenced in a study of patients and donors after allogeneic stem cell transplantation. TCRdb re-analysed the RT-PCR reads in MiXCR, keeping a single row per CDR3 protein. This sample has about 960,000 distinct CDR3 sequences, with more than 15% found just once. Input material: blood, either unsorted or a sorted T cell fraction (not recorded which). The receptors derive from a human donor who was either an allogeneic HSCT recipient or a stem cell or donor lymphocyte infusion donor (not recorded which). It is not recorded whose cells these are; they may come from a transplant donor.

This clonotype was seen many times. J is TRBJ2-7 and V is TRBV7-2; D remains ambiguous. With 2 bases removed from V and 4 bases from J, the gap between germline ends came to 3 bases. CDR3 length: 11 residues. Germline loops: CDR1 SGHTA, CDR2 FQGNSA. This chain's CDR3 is CASSLLYEQYF. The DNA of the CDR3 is TGTGCCAGCAGCTTACTTTACGAGCAGTACTTC.

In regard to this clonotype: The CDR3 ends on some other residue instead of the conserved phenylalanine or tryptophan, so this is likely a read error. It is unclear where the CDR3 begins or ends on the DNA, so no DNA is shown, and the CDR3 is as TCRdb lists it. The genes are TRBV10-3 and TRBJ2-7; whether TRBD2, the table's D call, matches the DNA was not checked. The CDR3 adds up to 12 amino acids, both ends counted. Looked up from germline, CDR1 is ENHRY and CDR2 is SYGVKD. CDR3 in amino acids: CAISEDDGLDLL.

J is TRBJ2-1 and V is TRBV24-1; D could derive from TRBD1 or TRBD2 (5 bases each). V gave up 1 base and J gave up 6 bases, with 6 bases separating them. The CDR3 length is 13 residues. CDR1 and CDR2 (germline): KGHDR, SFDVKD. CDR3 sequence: CATSDFGANEQFF. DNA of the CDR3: TGTGCCACCAGTGATTTCGGGGCCAATGAGCAGTTCTTC.

The chain's CDR3 is CASSLAGFYSPLHF. CDR3 nucleotides: TGTGCCAGCAGTTTAGCGGGATTTTACTCACCCCTCCACTTT. The V call is TRBV12-3 or TRBV12-4, the J call TRBJ1-6; D gene uncertain. The CDR3 totals 14 residues. V lost 0 bases and J 10 bases, leaving 10 bases between the germline ends.

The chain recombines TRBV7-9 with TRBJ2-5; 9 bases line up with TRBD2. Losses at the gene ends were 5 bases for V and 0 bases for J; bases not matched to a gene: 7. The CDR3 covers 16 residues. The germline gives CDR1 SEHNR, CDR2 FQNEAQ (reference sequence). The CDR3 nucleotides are TGTGCCAGCAGCCCACGACTAGCGGAGAACCAAGAGACCCAGTACTTC. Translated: CASSPRLAENQETQYF.

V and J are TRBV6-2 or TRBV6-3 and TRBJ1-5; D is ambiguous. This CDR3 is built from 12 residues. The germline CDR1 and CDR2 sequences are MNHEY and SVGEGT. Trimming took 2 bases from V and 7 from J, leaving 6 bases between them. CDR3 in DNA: TGTGCCAGCAGTTACACAGTCCAGCCCCAGCATTTT. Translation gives CASSYTVQPQHF.

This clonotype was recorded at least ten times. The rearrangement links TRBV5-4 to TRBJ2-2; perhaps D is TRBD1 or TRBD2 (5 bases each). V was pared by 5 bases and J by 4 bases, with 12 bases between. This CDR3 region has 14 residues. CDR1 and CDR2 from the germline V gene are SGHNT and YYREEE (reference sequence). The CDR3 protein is CASSLTGGTGELFF. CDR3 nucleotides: TGTGCCAGCAGTTTAACAGGAGGCACCGGGGAGCTGTTTTTT.

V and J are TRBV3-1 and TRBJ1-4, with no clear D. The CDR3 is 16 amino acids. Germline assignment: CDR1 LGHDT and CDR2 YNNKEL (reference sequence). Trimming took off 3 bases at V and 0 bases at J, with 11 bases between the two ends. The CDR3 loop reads CASSQRGYATNEKLFF. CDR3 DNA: TGTGCCAGCAGCCAGCGAGGGTACGCAACTAATGAAAAACTGTTTTTT.

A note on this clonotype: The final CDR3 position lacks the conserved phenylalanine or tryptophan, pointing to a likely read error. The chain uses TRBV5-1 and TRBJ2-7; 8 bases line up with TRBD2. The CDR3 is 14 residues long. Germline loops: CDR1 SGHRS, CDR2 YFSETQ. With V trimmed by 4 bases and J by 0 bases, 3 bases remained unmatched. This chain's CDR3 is CASSVAGPSYEQYS. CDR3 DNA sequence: TGCGCCAGCAGCGTAGCGGGGCCCTCCTACGAGCAGTACTCC.

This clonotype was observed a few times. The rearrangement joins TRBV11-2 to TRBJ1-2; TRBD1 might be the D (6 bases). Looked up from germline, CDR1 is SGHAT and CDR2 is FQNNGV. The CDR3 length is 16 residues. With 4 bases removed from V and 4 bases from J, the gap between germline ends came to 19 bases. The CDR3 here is CASSYSRGGAFYGYTF. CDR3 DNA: TGTGCCAGCAGCTACTCGCGGGGGGGGGCATTCTATGGCTACACCTTC.

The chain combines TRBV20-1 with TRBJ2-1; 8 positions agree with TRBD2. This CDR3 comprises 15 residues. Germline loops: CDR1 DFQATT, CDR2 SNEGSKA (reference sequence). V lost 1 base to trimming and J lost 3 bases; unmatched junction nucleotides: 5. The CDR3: CSARAGTRSYNEQFF. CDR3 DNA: TGCAGTGCTAGAGCCGGGACTAGGAGCTACAATGAGCAGTTCTTC.

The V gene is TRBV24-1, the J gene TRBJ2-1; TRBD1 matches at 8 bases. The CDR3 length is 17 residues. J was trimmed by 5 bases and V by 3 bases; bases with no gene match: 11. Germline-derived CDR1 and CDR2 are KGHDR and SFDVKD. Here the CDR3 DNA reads TGTGCCACCAGTGATGAAAGACAGGGGCCCCCGAACAATGAGCAGTTCTTC. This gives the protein CATSDERQGPPNNEQFF.

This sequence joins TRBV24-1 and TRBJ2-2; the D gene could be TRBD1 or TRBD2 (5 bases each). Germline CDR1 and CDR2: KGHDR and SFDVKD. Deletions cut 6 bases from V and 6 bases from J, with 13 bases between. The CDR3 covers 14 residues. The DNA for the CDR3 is TGTGCCACCAGTTCGGTAAAGGGACCCGGGGAGCTGTTTTTT. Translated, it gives CATSSVKGPGELFF.

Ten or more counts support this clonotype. As DNA, the CDR3 is TGCGCCAGCTCAAAGGGCGGGTTGGAAGCTTTCTTT. Translated, it gives CASSKGGLEAFF. The genes are TRBV4-3 and TRBJ1-1; D unresolved. The germline gives CDR1 LGHNA, CDR2 YSLEER. This CDR3 contains 12 residues. Trimming cost V 8 bases and J 8 bases, with 15 bases left between them.

CDR3 sequence (DNA): TGTGCCAGCAGCTTGATCTTTAGGAGACTCGGCACCGGGGAGCTGTTTTTT. Translation: CASSLIFRRLGTGELFF. This rearrangement joins TRBV7-9 to TRBJ2-2; D is unresolved. V dropped 3 bases and J dropped 4 bases, with 18 bases sitting between them. The length of the CDR3 is 17 residues. Germline assignment: CDR1 SEHNR and CDR2 FQNEAQ (reference sequence).

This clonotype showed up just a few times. CDR3 DNA: TGTGCCAGCAGCACCGGACAGGCCGAGGGGGGCTACACCTTC. As protein: CASSTGQAEGGYTF. The V and J genes are TRBV7-3 and TRBJ1-2; 7 bases line up with TRBD1. Germline V gene lookup returns CDR1 SGHTA and CDR2 FQGTGA. This CDR3 comprises 14 residues. Losses at the gene ends were 5 bases for V and 8 bases for J; bases not matched to a gene: 11.

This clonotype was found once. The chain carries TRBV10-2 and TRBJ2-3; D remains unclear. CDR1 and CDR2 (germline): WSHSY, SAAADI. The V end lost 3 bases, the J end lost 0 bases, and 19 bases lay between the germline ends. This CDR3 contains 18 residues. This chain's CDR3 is CASSERVMGGTSTDTQYF. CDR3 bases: TGCGCCAGCAGTGAAAGGGTGATGGGCGGTACTAGCACAGATACGCAGTATTTT.

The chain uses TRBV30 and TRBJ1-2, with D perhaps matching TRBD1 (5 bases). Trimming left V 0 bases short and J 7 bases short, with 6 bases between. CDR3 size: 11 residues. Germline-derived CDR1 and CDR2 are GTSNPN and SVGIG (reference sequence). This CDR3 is CAWSVGVGYTF. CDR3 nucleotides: TGTGCCTGGAGTGTGGGGGTTGGCTACACCTTC.

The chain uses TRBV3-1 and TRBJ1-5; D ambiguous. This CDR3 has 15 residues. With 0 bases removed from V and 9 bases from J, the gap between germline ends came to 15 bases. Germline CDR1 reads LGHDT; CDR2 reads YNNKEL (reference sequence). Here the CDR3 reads CASSQEVGSHAPQHF. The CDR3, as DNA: TGTGCCAGCAGCCAAGAGGTGGGATCTCACGCGCCCCAGCATTTT.

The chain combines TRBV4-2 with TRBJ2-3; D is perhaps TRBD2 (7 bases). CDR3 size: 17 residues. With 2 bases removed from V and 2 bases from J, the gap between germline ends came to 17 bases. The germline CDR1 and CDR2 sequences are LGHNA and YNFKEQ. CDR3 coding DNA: TGTGCCAGCAGCCAATCTGACGGGGGGCGCGACACAGATACGCAGTATTTT. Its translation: CASSQSDGGRDTDTQYF.

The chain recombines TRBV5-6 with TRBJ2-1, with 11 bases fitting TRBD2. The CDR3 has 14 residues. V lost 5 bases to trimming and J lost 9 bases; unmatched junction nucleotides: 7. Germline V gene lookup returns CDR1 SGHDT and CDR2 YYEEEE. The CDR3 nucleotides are TGTGCCAGCAGTCTTAGCGGGAGGGGTCTTGAGCAGTTCTTC. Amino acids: CASSLSGRGLEQFF.

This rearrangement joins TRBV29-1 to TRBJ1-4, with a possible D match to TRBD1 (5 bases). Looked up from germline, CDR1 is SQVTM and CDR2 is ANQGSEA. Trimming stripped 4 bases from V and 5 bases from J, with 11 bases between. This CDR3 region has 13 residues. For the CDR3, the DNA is TGCAGCGTTGTGGGCCAGGGAAATGAAAAACTGTTTTTT. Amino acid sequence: CSVVGQGNEKLFF.

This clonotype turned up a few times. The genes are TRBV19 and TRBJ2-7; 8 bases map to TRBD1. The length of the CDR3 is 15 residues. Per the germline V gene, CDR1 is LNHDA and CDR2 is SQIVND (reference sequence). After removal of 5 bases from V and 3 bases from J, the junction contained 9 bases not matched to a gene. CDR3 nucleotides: TGTGCCAGTAGTCCCCGGGACAGGACAAACTACGAGCAGTACTTC. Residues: CASSPRDRTNYEQYF.

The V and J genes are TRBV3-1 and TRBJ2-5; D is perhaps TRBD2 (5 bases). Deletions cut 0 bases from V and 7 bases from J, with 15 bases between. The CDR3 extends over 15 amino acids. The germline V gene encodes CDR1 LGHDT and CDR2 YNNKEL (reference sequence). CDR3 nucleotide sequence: TGTGCCAGCAGCCAAGATAGTGGAGGATCGGGGACCCAGTACTTC. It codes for CASSQDSGGSGTQYF.